This T cell receptor (beta chain) was sequenced in a study of T cell responses to AZD1222 COVID-19 vaccine. Repertoires were generated with immunoSEQ multiplex PCR, while TCRdb's copy carries only in-frame clones and drops some. The table lists about 200,000 clones, roughly 91% of them singletons. Germline-derived CDR1 and CDR2 are MNHEY and SMNVEV (reference sequence). This CDR3 spans 15 amino acids. With 4 bases clipped from V and 4 bases from J, the junction kept 5 bases outside the gene matches. General study findings and limits: Mostly white British, mostly female donors; authors suggested clonal diversity may be underestimated. Unmutated variant regions reportedly attract nearly half of all spike-specific TCRs.

Details on this clone: Antigen: not known.

Sequencing used peripheral blood, obtained on day 0 of MenACWY control vaccination. The origin of this receptor is an adult in good health. This chain uses TRBV27 with TRBJ1-5; 9 nucleotides match TRBD1. Here the CDR3 reads CASSYRGLGNQPQHF. The CDR3 DNA is TGTGCCAGCAGTTACAGGGGGCTAGGGAATCAGCCCCAGCATTTT.